Shown below are 3 T cell receptor beta chains from a single sample sequenced in a study of T cells expressing NK-cell markers. Each CDR3 protein gets one entry in TCRdb, which reprocessed the 5' RACE reads and gives no DNA. The sample is made up of 550,000 to 600,000 distinct CDR3 sequences, and the top ten hold 3% to 4.5% of it. Sequenced input: blood T cells: a sorted CD56 or NKG2C T cell subset, CD4+ or CD8+ T cells, or bulk PBMC T cells (not recorded which). These receptors were taken from a man between 18 and 29 years old in good health.

The J gene is TRBJ1-4, the V gene TRBV5-1; TCRdb selects TRBD1, and the lack of DNA leaves this call unchecked. CDR3 length: 15 residues. Germline assignment: CDR1 SGHRS and CDR2 YFSETQ. The CDR3 is CASSLTGTRNEKLFF.

V and J are TRBV4-3 and TRBJ2-5; TCRdb proposes TRBD1, but this gene call is untestable without DNA. This CDR3 is built from 13 residues. Germline values: CDR1 LGHNA, CDR2 YSLEER. The CDR3 here is CASSVGVSETQYF.

J is TRBJ2-3 and V is TRBV7-6; TCRdb indicates TRBD1, and absent DNA this call remains unverified. This CDR3 is built from 16 residues. The V gene's germline CDR1 is SGHVS and CDR2 FNYEAQ. CDR3 loop: CASRRTGRYSTDTQYF.